Detailed here is one T cell receptor beta chain. The source of the sample is a study of OX40 agonist ivuxolimab in advanced cancers. Clones were read by immunoSEQ multiplex PCR, and TCRdb kept only the in-frame ones, dropping some. This sample has about 40,000 clones, with 82% found just once. The length of the CDR3 is 14 residues. Germline-derived CDR1 and CDR2 are SNHLY and FYNNEI. The ends were cut back, 3 bases at V and 3 bases at J, with 6 bases in the middle. This clonotype originated in an adult with an advanced solid tumor such as melanoma, head and neck, liver or kidney cancer. This chain connects TRBV2 to TRBJ1-6; no clear D gene. Sequencing used CD4+ or CD8+ T cells sorted from blood, obtained in a trial of the OX40 agonist ivuxolimab. CDR3 sequence (DNA): TGTGCCAGCAGTGATGGGGTCTATAATTCACCCCTCCACTTT. It translates to CASSDGVYNSPLHF. Full variable domain (remainder filled in from reference TRBV2 and TRBJ1-6): EPEVTQTPSHQVTQMGQEVILRCVPISNHLYFYWYRQILGQKVEFLVSFYNNEISEKSEIFDDQFSVERPDGSNFTLKIRSTKLEDSAMYFCASSDGVYNSPLHFGNGTRLTVT.